This TCR beta chain comes out of a study of post-analysis software for immune sequencing data. Study in general: Recorded disease courses covered relapsing-remitting, secondary progressive and progressive-relapsing multiple sclerosis. Some patients had no subtype annotation.

The germline V gene encodes CDR1 SGDLS and CDR2 YYNGEE. The CDR3 is 17 residues long. The trim removed 1 base at V and 2 bases at J, leaving 9 bases unmatched. As to this clonotype: Its antigen is unidentified.

Broader study findings: The authors found that F measure strongly co-clustered same-batch samples. Among 5 or 6 TRBV segments more frequent in patients than controls were TRBV5-6, TRBV5-1 and TRBV20-1. For normalized Chao1 diversity, multiple sclerosis patients scored significantly lower than controls did.

TCR beta cDNA libraries included unique molecular identifiers. There were roughly 0.95 to 11 million T cells, and 510,000 or so cDNA molecules came from them. MiXCR, run by TCRdb on the PCR reads, gives a single entry per CDR3 protein. Of 650,000 to 900,000 distinct CDR3 sequences listed, 35% to 55% are singletons. The V call is TRBV9, the J call TRBJ2-1, with 7 bases that match TRBD2. Sample: blood. The clonotype originates from a girl aged 10-17 years with multiple sclerosis. The CDR3 sequence is CASSVNRAGDPYNEQFF. The CDR3 bases are TGTGCCAGCAGCGTAAACCGGGCGGGAGATCCCTACAATGAGCAGTTCTTC.